A selection of T cell receptor beta chains follows, all from one sample in a study of cytomegalovirus exposure and HLA in healthy donors. The table came from immunoSEQ multiplex PCR; TCRdb's copy has only in-frame clones and leaves some out. The sample includes about 62,000 clones, approximately 95% of them seen just once. Sequences were obtained from PBMCs. Receptors were obtained from a young woman in good health and CMV-seropositive. CDR3s include the opening cysteine and the closing phenylalanine or tryptophan. Fields, in order: clone size, J gene, V gene, D gene, CDR3 DNA, CDR3 protein. D genes are given only for firm matches. The size entry is marked missing in some rows and otherwise reads once, few, many or a size class.

clone_size: -
j_call: TRBJ1-2
v_call: TRBV7-2
d_call: -
cdr3_nt: TGTGCCAGCAGCCCTCCCGGGGGAAACTATGGCTACACCTTC
cdr3_aa: CASSPPGGNYGYTF

clone_size: -
j_call: TRBJ2-2
v_call: TRBV19
d_call: TRBD1
cdr3_nt: TGTGCCACCCGGGACAGGGGAACCGGGGAGCTGTTTTTT
cdr3_aa: CATRDRGTGELFF

clone_size: -
j_call: TRBJ1-2
v_call: TRBV27
d_call: TRBD1
cdr3_nt: TGTGCCAGCAGTTTACAGACAGGGGGGAGTTATGGCTACACCTTC
cdr3_aa: CASSLQTGGSYGYTF

clone_size: -
j_call: TRBJ2-3
v_call: TRBV10-3
d_call: -
cdr3_nt: TGTGCCATCAGTGGGGAGGGCACAGATACGCAGTATTTT
cdr3_aa: CAISGEGTDTQYF

clone_size: -
j_call: TRBJ2-4
v_call: TRBV27
d_call: TRBD2
cdr3_nt: TGTGCCAGCAGGAGTGGGGCGGGAGGGGGGAACATTCAGTACTTC
cdr3_aa: CASRSGAGGGNIQYF

clone_size: -
j_call: TRBJ1-1
v_call: TRBV9
d_call: -
cdr3_nt: TGTGCCAGCAGCCTCCACTGGAACACTGAAGCTTTCTTT
cdr3_aa: CASSLHWNTEAFF

clone_size: once
j_call: TRBJ2-2
v_call: TRBV28
d_call: -
cdr3_nt: TGTGCCAGCAGTTTTCCATCGGGTGGGCTGTTTTTT
cdr3_aa: CASSFPSGGLFF

clone_size: -
j_call: TRBJ2-5
v_call: TRBV6-5
d_call: TRBD2
cdr3_nt: TGTGCCAGCAGTCCTAGCGGGGAGGGGAGTGGGACCCAGTACTTC
cdr3_aa: CASSPSGEGSGTQYF

clone_size: -
j_call: TRBJ2-3
v_call: TRBV11-3
d_call: -
cdr3_nt: TGTGCCAGCAGCTTAGGCGAAAACGCGGGGGATACGCAGTATTTT
cdr3_aa: CASSLGENAGDTQYF

clone_size: -
j_call: TRBJ1-4
v_call: TRBV7-9
d_call: TRBD1
cdr3_nt: TGTGCCAGCAGCCCACCCCGGACAGGGCGGGTTGAAAAACTGTTTTTT
cdr3_aa: CASSPPRTGRVEKLFF

clone_size: few
j_call: TRBJ2-7
v_call: TRBV9
d_call: -
cdr3_nt: TGTGCCAGCAGCCCGTCCTACGAGCAGTACTTC
cdr3_aa: CASSPSYEQYF

clone_size: -
j_call: TRBJ2-7
v_call: TRBV7-9
d_call: -
cdr3_nt: TGTGCCAGCAGCCAACAGATATCCTCGCAGTACTTC
cdr3_aa: CASSQQISSQYF

clone_size: -
j_call: TRBJ2-7
v_call: TRBV6-5
d_call: TRBD1
cdr3_nt: TGTGCCAGCAGACGCGGACAGGGAGGAACCTACGAGCAGTACTTC
cdr3_aa: CASRRGQGGTYEQYF

clone_size: -
j_call: TRBJ1-2
v_call: TRBV25-1
d_call: TRBD1
cdr3_nt: TGTGCCAGCTCCTTACAGGGGGCGCCCTATGGCTACACCTTC
cdr3_aa: CASSLQGAPYGYTF

clone_size: -
j_call: TRBJ2-1
v_call: TRBV6-1
d_call: TRBD1
cdr3_nt: TGTGCCAGCAGTGGGCACCGAAGGGACAGCCAAGGAAGCAGGAATGAGCAGTTCTTC
cdr3_aa: CASSGHRRDSQGSRNEQFF

clone_size: -
j_call: TRBJ2-1
v_call: TRBV7-2
d_call: -
cdr3_nt: TGTGCCAGCAGTCCCAACGGAGGGTCCTACAATGAGCAGTTCTTC
cdr3_aa: CASSPNGGSYNEQFF

clone_size: -
j_call: TRBJ2-7
v_call: TRBV2
d_call: TRBD2
cdr3_nt: TGTGCCAGCAGTGAGAGGACTAGCTCCTACGAGCAGTACTTC
cdr3_aa: CASSERTSSYEQYF

clone_size: -
j_call: TRBJ1-2
v_call: TRBV4-1
d_call: -
cdr3_nt: TGCGCCAGCAGCCAAGCGGCAGGGGACGGGTATGGCTACACCTTC
cdr3_aa: CASSQAAGDGYGYTF

clone_size: once
j_call: TRBJ2-7
v_call: TRBV11-2
d_call: TRBD2
cdr3_nt: TGTGCCAGCAGCGTACTAGCGGGCTACGAGCAGTACTTC
cdr3_aa: CASSVLAGYEQYF

clone_size: -
j_call: TRBJ2-7
v_call: TRBV28
d_call: TRBD1
cdr3_nt: TGTGCCAGCGGACAGGGATACGAGCAGTACTTC
cdr3_aa: CASGQGYEQYF

clone_size: -
j_call: TRBJ1-1
v_call: TRBV30
d_call: -
cdr3_nt: TGTGCCTGGAGTGCCAGGTACACTGAAGCTTTCTTT
cdr3_aa: CAWSARYTEAFF

clone_size: -
j_call: TRBJ2-7
v_call: TRBV15
d_call: -
cdr3_nt: TGTGCCACCAGCAGAGATCTCGGCAGGGGGGTATGTTACGAGCAGTACTTC
cdr3_aa: CATSRDLGRGVCYEQYF

clone_size: -
j_call: TRBJ1-3
v_call: TRBV28
d_call: TRBD1
cdr3_nt: TGTGCCAGCAGCGGGACAGCCTCTGGAAACACCATATATTTT
cdr3_aa: CASSGTASGNTIYF

clone_size: -
j_call: TRBJ1-5
v_call: TRBV6-6
d_call: -
cdr3_nt: TGTGCCAGCTCGGGTCAAACGGGAATGACCCAGCATTTT
cdr3_aa: CASSGQTGMTQHF

clone_size: -
j_call: TRBJ1-3
v_call: TRBV4-2
d_call: -
cdr3_nt: TGTGCCAGCAGCCGCGTTTCGGGCTCTGGAAACACCATATATTTT
cdr3_aa: CASSRVSGSGNTIYF

clone_size: -
j_call: TRBJ1-1
v_call: TRBV6-5
d_call: -
cdr3_nt: TGTGCCAGCAGCGCCACCGACAGAACTGAAGCTTTCTTT
cdr3_aa: CASSATDRTEAFF